One T cell receptor beta chain is described in this entry. The antigen remains unidentified. Donors were healthy HIV-negative adults without recently reported acute infections or vaccinations. These data are taken from a study of shared clonotypes between healthy human individuals. Background on the study: Donor ages ranged 18 to 49 years: two women, a few men.

The CDR3 extends over 13 amino acids. The germline gives CDR1 MNHNS, CDR2 SASEGT. With 4 bases removed from V and 7 bases from J, the gap between germline ends came to 11 bases. Profiling relied on immunoSEQ multiplex PCR, and the TCRdb table lists in-frame clones only, not all of them. In the table there are some 2,500,000 clones, 80% to 95% of which are singletons. Study observations and caveats: Rarefaction indicated that sorted-subset sequencing remained incomplete although depth was large.

Sequenced input: naive CD4+ T cells from PBMCs. The sample's subset: CD45RA+ positively selected. The V gene is TRBV6-1, the J gene TRBJ1-5, with no clear D. This sequence originates from a man aged 18 to 29 in good health. Some clones in this sample may be carry-over from other donors' samples. CDR3 sequence: CASSGREEQPQHF. The CDR3 bases are TGTGCCAGCAGTGGGAGGGAGGAGCAGCCCCAGCATTTT.